One and the same sample provided the 3 T cell receptor beta chains below, sequenced in a study of blood T cells in healthy people across ages (dated by TCRdb to the mid-2010s). Library prep was done by 5' RACE. The sample was run on an Illumina HiSeq 2500. A second PCR of about 6 to 12 cycles was run with a J-beta primer mix and a sample-barcoded 5' primer. TCRdb reworked the public reads: Q25 trimming with fastp, MiXCR clone assembly, productive beta chains retained. Every distinct CDR3 protein forms one entry, paired with its most common genes and DNA. This sample comprises over a million distinct CDR3 sequences, 35% to 55% of them detected only once. The leading ten clones occupy approximately 17% of the sample. Specimen: blood. Receptors originate from a woman aged 55-75 years in good health.

This clonotype was seen more than once but under ten times. The chain combines TRBV27 with TRBJ1-1; D is uncertain. This CDR3 contains 18 residues. In germline, CDR1 is MNHEY, CDR2 SMNVEV (reference sequence). Between the trimmed V and J ends, which lost 0 bases and 3 bases, there was a span of 20 bases. The CDR3 region is CASSLSQTRSYLDTEAFF. The CDR3 region has the DNA TGTGCCAGCAGTTTATCCCAAACCCGGTCCTATTTGGACACTGAAGCTTTCTTT.

The J gene is TRBJ2-7, the V gene TRBV2; no clear D gene. This CDR3 has 13 amino acids. Per germline, CDR1 SNHLY and CDR2 FYNNEI. Trimming shortened V by 7 bases and J by 4 bases, and 14 bases separated the two germline ends. CDR3 DNA sequence: TGTGCCAGCAAGGAAAAGCCTAGGTACGAGCAGTACTTC. Encoded protein: CASKEKPRYEQYF.

This chain connects TRBV20-1 to TRBJ2-4, with 10 bases lining up with TRBD2. CDR1 and CDR2 from the germline V gene are DFQATT and SNEGSKA (reference sequence). Germline trimming cut 3 bases from V and 13 bases from J; bases unmatched to any gene: 12. CDR3 length: 14 residues. This CDR3 is CSASPSGSYNEQYF. Here the CDR3 DNA reads TGCAGTGCTAGCCCTAGCGGGAGCTACAATGAGCAGTACTTC.